The 13 T cell receptor beta chains below all came from one sample that was sequenced in a study of cytomegalovirus exposure and HLA in healthy donors. The repertoire was sequenced with immunoSEQ multiplex PCR; TCRdb's copy has only in-frame clones and lacks some. In the table there are approximately 180,000 clones, about 86% of which are singletons. The sample taken for sequencing was PBMCs. Source of these receptors: a woman in her twenties or thirties in good health and CMV-seronegative.

This sequence joins TRBV30 and TRBJ1-4; perhaps TRBD1 as D (5 bases). The germline CDR1 and CDR2 sequences are GTSNPN and SVGIG (reference sequence). The CDR3 has 12 residues. Trimming pared 0 bases from V and 6 bases from J, leaving 5 bases between. The CDR3 loop reads CAWSVGDEKLFF. The CDR3 coding sequence is TGTGCCTGGAGTGTAGGGGATGAAAAACTGTTTTTT.

The chain carries TRBV5-6 and TRBJ2-3, with 12 bases that match TRBD2. The trim removed 1 base at V and 3 bases at J, leaving 0 bases unmatched. Per germline, CDR1 SGHDT and CDR2 YYEEEE. The CDR3 is 15 residues long. CDR3 sequence reads: CASSLTSGGTDTQYF. DNA of the CDR3: TGTGCCAGCAGCTTGACTAGCGGGGGGACAGATACGCAGTATTTT. The full variable domain, completed using reference TRBV5-6 and TRBJ2-3, is DAGVTQSPTHLIKTRGQQVTLRCSPKSGHDTVSWYQQALGQGPQFIFQYYEEEERQRGNFPDRFSGHQFPNYSSELNVNALLLGDSALYLCASSLTSGGTDTQYFGPGTRLTVL.

The rearrangement uses TRBV7-2 and TRBJ2-5, with 9 nucleotides matching TRBD1. V was clipped by 6 bases and J by 5 bases; unmatched bases: 7. This CDR3 comprises 14 residues. Germline loops: CDR1 SGHTA, CDR2 FQGNSA. Written as DNA, the CDR3 is TGTGCCAGCAGGAACAGGGGGCTTGAGGAGACCCAGTACTTC. It is translated as CASRNRGLEETQYF.

CDR3 protein: CASSYGRALYNEQFF. DNA of the CDR3: TGTGCCAGCAGTTATGGCAGGGCTCTATACAATGAGCAGTTCTTC. The genes are TRBV6-5 and TRBJ2-1, with D perhaps matching TRBD1 (5 bases). Trimming pared 3 bases from V and 4 bases from J, leaving 13 bases between. In germline, CDR1 is MNHEY, CDR2 SVGAGI. The CDR3 is 15 amino acids.

The chain uses TRBV6-1 and TRBJ1-5; D is ambiguous. CDR3 length: 15 residues. Between the trimmed V and J ends, which lost 4 bases and 0 bases, there was a span of 10 bases. Germline V gene data show CDR1 as MNHNS and CDR2 as SASEGT. CDR3 residues: CASSGDTYSNQPQHF. CDR3 DNA: TGTGCCAGCAGTGGAGACACTTATAGCAATCAGCCCCAGCATTTT.

The chain employs TRBV4-3 and TRBJ1-1; D is perhaps TRBD1 (5 bases). This CDR3 region has 16 residues. Trimming removed 0 bases from V and 2 bases from J, with 13 bases in between. Germline V gives CDR1 LGHNA, CDR2 YSLEER. The CDR3 region is CASSQDLRGGNTEAFF. The CDR3 coding sequence is TGCGCCAGCAGCCAAGATCTAAGGGGTGGAAACACTGAAGCTTTCTTT.

This clone has only a few counts. The chain couples TRBV4-1 to TRBJ1-2; the D gene is possibly TRBD1 (5 bases). The germline V gene has CDR1 MGHRA and CDR2 YSYEKL. Trimming took 4 bases from V and 5 from J, leaving 17 bases between them. The CDR3 covers 15 residues. The CDR3 protein is CASSPETDFLYGYTF. Here the CDR3 DNA reads TGCGCCAGCAGCCCGGAGACAGATTTCCTTTATGGCTACACCTTC.

The chain is built from TRBV7-6 and TRBJ1-1, with unresolved D. The CDR3 is made up of 13 amino acids. Germline V gene lookup returns CDR1 SGHVS and CDR2 FNYEAQ. V shed 5 bases and J shed 0 bases, with 7 bases lying between them. The CDR3 reads CASSPQLNTEAFF. The CDR3 coding sequence is TGTGCCAGCAGCCCCCAGTTGAACACTGAAGCTTTCTTT.

The rearrangement joins TRBV11-2 to TRBJ1-1, with D unresolved. V was pared by 2 bases and J by 3 bases, with 10 bases between. CDR3 length equals 14 residues. CDR1 and CDR2 from the germline V gene are SGHAT and FQNNGV. The CDR3 spells CASSLLPPDTEAFF. The CDR3 coding sequence is TGTGCCAGCAGCTTACTCCCCCCCGACACTGAAGCTTTCTTT. Full variable domain (remainder filled in from reference TRBV11-2 and TRBJ1-1): EAGVAQSPRYKIIEKRQSVAFWCNPISGHATLYWYQQILGQGPKLLIQFQNNGVVDDSQLPKDRFSAERLKGVDSTLKIQPAKLEDSAVYLCASSLLPPDTEAFFGQGTRLTVV.

This chain's CDR3 is CASRGTSGGANEQFF. The DNA of the CDR3 is TGTGCCAGCAGGGGGACTAGCGGGGGGGCCAATGAGCAGTTCTTC. V usage is TRBV5-4 and J usage is TRBJ2-1; 16 bases are a match to TRBD2. The CDR3 totals 15 residues. Unmatched junction bases numbered 2, after V lost 5 bases and J lost 6 bases. Germline-derived CDR1 and CDR2 are SGHNT and YYREEE (reference sequence).

The genes are TRBV5-1 and TRBJ2-1; TRBD2 agrees at 12 bases. V trimming: 2 bases; J trimming: 15 bases; junction bases outside the gene matches: 9. The germline V gene has CDR1 SGHRS and CDR2 YFSETQ. The CDR3 covers 14 residues. The CDR3 reads CASSFGLAGPTRFF. The CDR3 DNA is TGCGCCAGCAGCTTCGGACTAGCGGGGCCCACCAGGTTCTTC.

This sequence joins TRBV7-9 and TRBJ2-7; D remains ambiguous. CDR3 length: 12 amino acids. V was shortened by 1 base and J by 4 bases, with 5 bases between the two germline ends. In germline, CDR1 is SEHNR, CDR2 FQNEAQ (reference sequence). CDR3 nucleotides: TGTGCCAGCAGCTTAGGCGATTACGAGCAGTACTTC. This gives the protein CASSLGDYEQYF.

The rearrangement uses TRBV30 and TRBJ2-7; 14 bases map to TRBD2. The CDR3 is made up of 15 amino acids. Germline V gene sequence: CDR1 GTSNPN, CDR2 SVGIG (reference sequence). Trimming took 5 bases from V and 2 from J; bases not matched to a gene: 5. The CDR3 coding sequence is TGTGCCTGGGGACTAGCGGGGGGACCTGCCTACGAGCAGTACTTC. This translates into CAWGLAGGPAYEQYF. Supplemented by reference TRBV30 and TRBJ2-7, the full variable domain reads SQTIHQWPATLVQPVGSPLSLECTVEGTSNPNLYWYRQAAGRGLQLLFYSVGIGQISSEVPQNLSASRPQDRQFILSSKKLLLSDSGFYLCAWGLAGGPAYEQYFGPGTRLTVT.